This TCR beta chain is from a study of cytomegalovirus exposure and HLA in healthy donors. Notes on the study in general: A prior analysis recorded that most TCR beta V segments were productive about 87% or about 30% of the time. The study designated 150 or so TCR beta chains cytomegalovirus-associated.

CDR3 length: 14 amino acids. V was shortened by 5 bases and J by 1 base, with 11 bases between the two germline ends. The V gene's germline CDR1 is KGHSH and CDR2 LQKENI. The PCR was carried out with 60 Vbeta primers and 13 Jbeta primers. Produced via immunoSEQ multiplex PCR; TCRdb's table is partial and in-frame only. Of 100,000 to 150,000 clones in the sample, around 85% were seen once. Turning to this clone: Antigen specificity is unknown.

The chain is built from TRBV18 and TRBJ1-1; D may be TRBD1 (6 bases). The receptor comes from a boy aged 5-17 years in good health and CMV-seronegative. Sequenced sample: PBMCs. CDR3 DNA: TGTGCCAGCTCAGTTCAGGGGCCGAACACTGAAGCTTTCTTT. It translates to CASSVQGPNTEAFF.